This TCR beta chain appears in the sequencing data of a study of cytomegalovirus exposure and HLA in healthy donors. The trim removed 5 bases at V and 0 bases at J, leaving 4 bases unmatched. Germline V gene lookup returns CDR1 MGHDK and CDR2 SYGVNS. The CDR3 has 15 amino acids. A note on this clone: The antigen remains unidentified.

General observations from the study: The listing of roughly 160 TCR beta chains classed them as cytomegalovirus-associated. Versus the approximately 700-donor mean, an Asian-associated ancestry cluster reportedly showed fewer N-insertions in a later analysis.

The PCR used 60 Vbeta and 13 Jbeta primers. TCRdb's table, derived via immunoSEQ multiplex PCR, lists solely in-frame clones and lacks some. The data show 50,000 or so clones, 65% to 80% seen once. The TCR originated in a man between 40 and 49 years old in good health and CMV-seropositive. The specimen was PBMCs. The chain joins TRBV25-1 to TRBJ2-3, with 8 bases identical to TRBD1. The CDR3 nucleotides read TGTGCCAGCAGTCGACAGGGGCTTAGCACAGATACGCAGTATTTT. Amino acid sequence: CASSRQGLSTDTQYF.